Each of the 16 T cell receptor beta chains below was sequenced from the same sample in a study of blood T cell repertoires in COVID-19. Sequencing used immunoSEQ multiplex PCR; TCRdb keeps in-frame clones, though not all of them. The sample contains approximately 250,000 clones, approximately 86% of which appear only once. The sequenced sample was peripheral blood. The source of these receptors is a man in his thirties or forties with active or convalescent COVID-19.

The V gene is TRBV7-9, the J gene TRBJ1-2, with D unresolved. This CDR3 is built from 12 residues. V lost 5 bases and J 4 bases, leaving 8 bases between the germline ends. CDR1 is SEHNR and CDR2 is FQNEAQ in the germline V gene (reference sequence). For the CDR3, the DNA is TGTGCCAGCAGCCTAAACAGCTATGGCTACACCTTC. Translation gives CASSLNSYGYTF.

The chain uses TRBV19 and TRBJ1-1; 7 nucleotides align to TRBD1. Germline loops: CDR1 LNHDA, CDR2 SQIVND (reference sequence). The trim removed 7 bases at V and 8 bases at J, leaving 10 bases unmatched. This CDR3 has 13 residues. Here the CDR3 reads CASTRGQVREAFF. In DNA form, the CDR3 reads TGTGCCAGTACCCGAGGACAGGTGAGAGAAGCTTTCTTT.

This chain connects TRBV5-1 to TRBJ2-1, with 10 bases fitting TRBD2. V trimming: 4 bases; J trimming: 7 bases; junction bases outside the gene matches: 8. This CDR3 contains 15 residues. CDR1 and CDR2 (germline): SGHRS, YFSETQ. CDR3 nucleotides: TGCGCCAGCAGCGCAACTAGCGGGGTCCGGAATGAGCAGTTCTTC. The encoded protein is CASSATSGVRNEQFF.

V and J are TRBV6-6 and TRBJ2-2; tentatively, D is TRBD2 (7 bases). CDR1 MNHNY and CDR2 SVGAGI come from the germline V gene (reference sequence). This CDR3 comprises 17 residues. V was cut by 5 bases and J by 6 bases, with 22 bases left in between. The CDR3 here is CASSPSGGLSLAGELFF. For the CDR3, the DNA is TGTGCCAGCAGTCCTTCGGGGGGCTTGTCTTTGGCCGGGGAGCTGTTTTTT.

This clone was recorded only once. The gene calls are TRBV4-3 and TRBJ1-1, with 8 nucleotides matching TRBD1. The CDR3 has 13 amino acids. The trim removed 0 bases at V and 10 bases at J, leaving 4 bases unmatched. Germline V gives CDR1 LGHNA, CDR2 YSLEER. The chain's CDR3 is CASSQELDRVAFF. CDR3 nucleotides: TGCGCCAGCAGCCAAGAACTGGACAGGGTAGCTTTCTTT.

CDR3 DNA sequence: TGTGCCAGCAGCTTAGACACCCCGGGGTCTAATTCACCCCTCCACTTT. Translating it yields CASSLDTPGSNSPLHF. This chain connects TRBV5-4 to TRBJ1-6; no reliable D call. This CDR3 is built from 16 residues. The germline V gene encodes CDR1 SGHNT and CDR2 YYREEE (reference sequence). V lost 2 bases and J 6 bases, leaving 15 bases between the germline ends.

The V call is TRBV5-4, the J call TRBJ1-6, with 10 bases that match TRBD1. Trimming cost V 2 bases and J 7 bases; bases outside gene matches: 9. CDR1 is SGHNT and CDR2 is YYREEE in the germline V gene (reference sequence). The CDR3 consists of 17 residues. CDR3 protein: CASSFLSTDRGNSPLHF. The CDR3 DNA follows: TGTGCCAGCAGCTTCCTCTCTACGGACAGGGGGAATTCACCCCTCCACTTT.

The V and J genes are TRBV5-1 and TRBJ1-5; D might be TRBD1 (5 bases). Trimming removed 1 base from V and 0 bases from J, with 8 bases in between. Germline lookup yields CDR1 SGHRS and CDR2 YFSETQ. The CDR3 has 15 residues. Here the CDR3 reads CASSLTTGSNQPQHF. In DNA, the CDR3 is TGCGCCAGCAGCTTGACAACAGGTAGCAATCAGCCCCAGCATTTT. Complete variable domain (other parts from reference TRBV5-1 and TRBJ1-5): KAGVTQTPRYLIKTRGQQVTLSCSPISGHRSVSWYQQTPGQGLQFLFEYFSETQRNKGNFPGRFSGRQFSNSRSEMNVSTLELGDSALYLCASSLTTGSNQPQHFGDGTRLSIL.

This rearrangement joins TRBV11-1 to TRBJ1-4; D is undetermined. This CDR3 spans 14 amino acids. Trimming took off 3 bases at V and 0 bases at J, with 5 bases between the two ends. CDR1 is SGHAT and CDR2 is FQDESV in the germline V gene (reference sequence). In nucleotides, the CDR3 is TGTGCCAGCAGCTTCAGTTCAACTAATGAAAAACTGTTTTTT. It codes for CASSFSSTNEKLFF.

V and J are TRBV19 and TRBJ1-2; D may be TRBD1 (5 bases). Germline V gives CDR1 LNHDA, CDR2 SQIVND (reference sequence). This CDR3 is built from 12 residues. V was pared by 6 bases and J by 12 bases, with 17 bases between. CDR3 protein: CASSPPGEGNTF. The CDR3 DNA reads TGTGCCAGTAGCCCCCCGGGGGAGGGGAACACCTTC.

The rearrangement uses TRBV6-5 and TRBJ1-1; 8 bases agree with TRBD1. With 5 bases clipped from V and 6 bases from J, the junction kept 11 bases outside the gene matches. There are 15 residues in the CDR3. Germline CDR1 and CDR2: MNHEY and SVGAGI. Here the CDR3 DNA reads TGTGCCAGCAGTCGCCAGGGGGCGGGAGTGGCTGAAGCTTTCTTT. This codes for CASSRQGAGVAEAFF.

The chain couples TRBV6-1 to TRBJ1-3; TRBD1 aligns across 9 bases. J lost 8 bases, V lost 5 bases, and 13 bases had no gene match. The CDR3 loop spans 16 amino acids. Germline V gene lookup returns CDR1 MNHNS and CDR2 SASEGT. The CDR3 sequence: CASSQDPGQGRHTIYF. CDR3 in DNA: TGTGCCAGCAGTCAAGACCCGGGACAGGGAAGACACACCATATATTTT.

The CDR3: CASSYEGQSPLHF. CDR3 DNA sequence: TGTGCCAGCAGTTACGAGGGACAGTCGCCCCTCCACTTT. The V and J genes are TRBV6-5 and TRBJ1-6; 7 bases are shared with TRBD1. This CDR3 spans 13 amino acids. Germline assignment: CDR1 MNHEY and CDR2 SVGAGI. Trimming at V came to 2 bases and at J to 13 bases, leaving 5 bases not matched to a gene.

The chain has TRBV5-1 and TRBJ1-1; the D is unclear. V was cut by 1 base and J by 6 bases, with 13 bases left in between. The germline CDR1 and CDR2 sequences are SGHRS and YFSETQ. This CDR3 has 14 residues. In DNA, the CDR3 is TGCGCCAGCAGCTTGCTTGGGTTCCAGGCTGAAGCTTTCTTT. Its protein product is CASSLLGFQAEAFF. Drawing the rest from reference TRBV5-1 and TRBJ1-1, the complete variable domain is KAGVTQTPRYLIKTRGQQVTLSCSPISGHRSVSWYQQTPGQGLQFLFEYFSETQRNKGNFPGRFSGRQFSNSRSEMNVSTLELGDSALYLCASSLLGFQAEAFFGQGTRLTVV.

The chain is built from TRBV4-2 and TRBJ1-2, with D perhaps TRBD1 (6 bases). The CDR3 is made up of 14 amino acids. The germline V gene has CDR1 LGHNA and CDR2 YNFKEQ. Trimming took 4 bases from V and 8 from J, leaving 17 bases between them. The CDR3 coding sequence is TGTGCCAGCAGCCCGGGTGCAGGGGTTAAGGGCTACACCTTC. This translates into CASSPGAGVKGYTF.

The chain combines TRBV7-6 with TRBJ2-5; D may be TRBD2 (6 bases). The CDR3 has 14 amino acids. The V and J ends lost 4 bases and 5 bases respectively, with 14 bases between them. Looked up from germline, CDR1 is SGHVS and CDR2 is FNYEAQ. CDR3 in DNA: TGTGCCAGCAGCTCCCCCGGGGACTGGGAGACCCAGTACTTC. Amino acids: CASSSPGDWETQYF.